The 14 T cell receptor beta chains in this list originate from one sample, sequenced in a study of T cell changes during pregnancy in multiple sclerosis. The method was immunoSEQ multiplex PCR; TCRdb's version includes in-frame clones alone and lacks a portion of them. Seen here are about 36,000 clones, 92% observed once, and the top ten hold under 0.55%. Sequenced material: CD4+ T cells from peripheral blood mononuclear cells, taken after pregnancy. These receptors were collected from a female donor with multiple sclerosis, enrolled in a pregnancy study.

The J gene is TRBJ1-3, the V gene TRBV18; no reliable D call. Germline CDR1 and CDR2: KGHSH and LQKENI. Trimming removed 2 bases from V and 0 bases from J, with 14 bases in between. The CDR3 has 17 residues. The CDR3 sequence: CASSPGLNPGSGNTIYF. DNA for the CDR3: TGTGCCAGCTCACCAGGTTTGAACCCCGGCTCTGGAAACACCATATATTTT.

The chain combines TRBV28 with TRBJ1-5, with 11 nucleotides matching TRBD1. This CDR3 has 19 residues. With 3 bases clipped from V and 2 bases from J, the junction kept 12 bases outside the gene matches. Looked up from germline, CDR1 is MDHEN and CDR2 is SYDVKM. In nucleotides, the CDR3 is TGTGCCAGCAGTTTGGGTTTGGACAGGGGGCGAAGGGGCAATCAGCCCCAGCATTTT. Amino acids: CASSLGLDRGRRGNQPQHF. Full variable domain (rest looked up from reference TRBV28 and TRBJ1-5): DVKVTQSSRYLVKRTGEKVFLECVQDMDHENMFWYRQDPGLGLRLIYFSYDVKMKEKGDIPEGYSVSREKKERFSLILESASTNQTSMYLCASSLGLDRGRRGNQPQHFGDGTRLSIL.

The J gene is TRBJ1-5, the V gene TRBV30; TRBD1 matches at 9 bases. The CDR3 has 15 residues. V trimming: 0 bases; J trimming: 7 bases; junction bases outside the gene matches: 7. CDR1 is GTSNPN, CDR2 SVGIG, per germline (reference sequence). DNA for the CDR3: TGTGCCTGGAGTGTATCCGGGACAGGGTCACAGCCCCAGCATTTT. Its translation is CAWSVSGTGSQPQHF.

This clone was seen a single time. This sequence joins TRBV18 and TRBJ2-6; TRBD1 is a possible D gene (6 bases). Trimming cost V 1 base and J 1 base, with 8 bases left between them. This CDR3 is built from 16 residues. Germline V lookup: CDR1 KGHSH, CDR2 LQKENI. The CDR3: CASSPLGGSGANVLTF. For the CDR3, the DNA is TGTGCCAGCTCACCACTAGGGGGTTCTGGGGCCAACGTCCTGACTTTC.

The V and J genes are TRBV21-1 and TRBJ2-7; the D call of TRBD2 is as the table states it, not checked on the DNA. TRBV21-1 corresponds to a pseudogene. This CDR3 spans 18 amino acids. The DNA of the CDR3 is TGTGCCAGCAGCGAAAAGAGGACTAGCGGGCCGAGCTCCTACGAGCAGTACTTC. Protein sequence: CASSEKRTSGPSSYEQYF.

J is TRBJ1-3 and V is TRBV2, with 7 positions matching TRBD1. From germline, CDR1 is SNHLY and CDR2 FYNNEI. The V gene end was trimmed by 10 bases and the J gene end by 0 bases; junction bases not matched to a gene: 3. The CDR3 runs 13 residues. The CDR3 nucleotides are TGTGCCATCACAGGGGCCTCTGGAAACACCATATATTTT. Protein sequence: CAITGASGNTIYF.

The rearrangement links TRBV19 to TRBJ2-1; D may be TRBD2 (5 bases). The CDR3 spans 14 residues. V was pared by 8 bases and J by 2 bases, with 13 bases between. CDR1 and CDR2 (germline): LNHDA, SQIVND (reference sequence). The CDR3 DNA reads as TGTGCCAGTTCGGACTTTCCTGCCTACAATGAGCAGTTCTTC. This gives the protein CASSDFPAYNEQFF.

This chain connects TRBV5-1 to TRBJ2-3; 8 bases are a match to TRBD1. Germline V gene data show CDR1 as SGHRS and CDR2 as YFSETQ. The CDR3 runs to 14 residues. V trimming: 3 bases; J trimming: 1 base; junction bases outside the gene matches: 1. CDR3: CASSWGQGTDTQYF. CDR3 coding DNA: TGCGCCAGCAGCTGGGGACAGGGCACAGATACGCAGTATTTT. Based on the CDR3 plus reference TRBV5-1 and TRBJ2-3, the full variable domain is KAGVTQTPRYLIKTRGQQVTLSCSPISGHRSVSWYQQTPGQGLQFLFEYFSETQRNKGNFPGRFSGRQFSNSRSEMNVSTLELGDSALYLCASSWGQGTDTQYFGPGTRLTVL.

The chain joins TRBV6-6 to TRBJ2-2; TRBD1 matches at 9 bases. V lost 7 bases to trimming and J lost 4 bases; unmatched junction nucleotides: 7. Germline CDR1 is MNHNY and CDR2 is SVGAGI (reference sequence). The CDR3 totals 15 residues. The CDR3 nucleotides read TGTGCCAGCAATTCCGGGACAGGGTTCACCGGGGAGCTGTTTTTT. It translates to CASNSGTGFTGELFF.

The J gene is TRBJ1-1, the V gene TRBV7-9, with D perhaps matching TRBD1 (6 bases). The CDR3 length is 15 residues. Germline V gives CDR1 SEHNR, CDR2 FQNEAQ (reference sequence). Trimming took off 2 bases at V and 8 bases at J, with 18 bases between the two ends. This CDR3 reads CASSLTGTPPEEAFF. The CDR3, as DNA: TGTGCCAGCAGCTTAACAGGGACCCCACCCGAAGAAGCTTTCTTT.

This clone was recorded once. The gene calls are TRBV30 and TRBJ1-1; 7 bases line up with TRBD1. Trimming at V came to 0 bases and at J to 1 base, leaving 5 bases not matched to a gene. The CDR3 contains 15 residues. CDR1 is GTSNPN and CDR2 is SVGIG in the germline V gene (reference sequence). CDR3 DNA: TGTGCCTGGAGTGTACGACAGGGACGGAACACTGAAGCTTTCTTT. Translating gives CAWSVRQGRNTEAFF.

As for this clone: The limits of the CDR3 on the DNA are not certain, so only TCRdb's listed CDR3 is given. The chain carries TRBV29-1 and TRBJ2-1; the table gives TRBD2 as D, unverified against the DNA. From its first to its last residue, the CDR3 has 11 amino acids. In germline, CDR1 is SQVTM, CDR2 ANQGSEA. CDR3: CSVGTGTSEFF.

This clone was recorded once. The CDR3 is CASRGDRGRKGGYTF. CDR3 bases: TGTGCCAGCAGGGGGGACAGGGGGCGCAAAGGTGGCTACACCTTC. This chain links TRBV2 with TRBJ1-2, with 12 bases aligning to TRBD1. Trimming took 6 bases from V and 7 from J; bases not matched to a gene: 9. The CDR3 loop spans 15 amino acids. CDR1 and CDR2 from the germline V gene are SNHLY and FYNNEI.

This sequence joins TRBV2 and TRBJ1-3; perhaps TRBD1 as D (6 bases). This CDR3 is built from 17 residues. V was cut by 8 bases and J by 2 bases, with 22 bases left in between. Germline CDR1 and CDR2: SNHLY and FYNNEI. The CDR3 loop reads CASRSGGAGLTGNTIYF. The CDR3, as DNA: TGTGCCAGCCGTTCTGGGGGCGCCGGTTTAACTGGAAACACCATATATTTT.